The source of this T cell receptor (beta chain) is a study of cytomegalovirus exposure and HLA in healthy donors. This clone was counted between two and nine times. Its specificity is unknown. Primers for the PCR totalled 60 Vbeta and 13 Jbeta. Some clones are missing from TCRdb's copy, which holds only in-frame ones; the method was immunoSEQ multiplex PCR. The sample holds roughly 120,000 clones, about 8.6% seen once. Study-wide findings and caveats: While the bulk of TCR sequences proved rare, some public TCRs turned up in many donors.

The source of this sequence is a woman aged 35 to 49 in good health and CMV-seropositive. The sequenced sample was PBMCs.

The CDR3 loop is CASSHGQVYGYTF. CDR3 DNA sequence: TGTGCCAGCAGTCACGGACAGGTCTATGGCTACACCTTC. The V and J genes are TRBV6-1 and TRBJ1-2, with 7 bases lining up with TRBD1. V trimming: 5 bases; J trimming: 4 bases; junction bases outside the gene matches: 4. The CDR3 loop spans 13 amino acids. CDR1 MNHNS and CDR2 SASEGT come from the germline V gene.